This T cell receptor (beta chain) was documented in a study of control samples from healthy donors and cancer patients. This CDR3 has 14 residues. The germline CDR1 and CDR2 sequences are SNHLY and FYNNEI. Deletions cut 6 bases from V and 2 bases from J, with 10 bases between. The assay was immunoSEQ multiplex PCR, and TCRdb's table has in-frame clones only and misses some. The table lists about 57,000 clones, less than 95% of them singletons. The sequence came from a man aged 30 to 45 in good health. Material for sequencing was blood. The rearrangement uses TRBV2 and TRBJ2-2; perhaps D is TRBD1 or TRBD2 (5 bases each). The chain's CDR3 is CASRGDSNTGELFF. In DNA, the CDR3 is TGTGCCAGCAGGGGAGACAGTAACACCGGGGAGCTGTTTTTT.